The entry below describes one T cell receptor (beta chain). TCRdb analysed the reads with MiXCR anew, one entry per CDR3 protein. This table has 250,000 or so distinct CDR3 sequences, about 15% appearing once. This specimen comes from a study of T cell repertoires in cytomegalovirus infection. Overall study context: Indications came from public TCR beta signatures; they pointed to CMV infection and to a matching HLA type.

The germline V gene encodes CDR1 MNHEY and CDR2 SMNVEV (reference sequence). The ends were cut back, 5 bases at V and 6 bases at J, with 26 bases in the middle. There are 17 residues in the CDR3. The chain joins TRBV27 to TRBJ2-7; D possibly uses TRBD1 or TRBD2 (5 bases each). The sample comprised CD8+ T cells from PBMCs. This clonotype was sampled from a human donor in good health (CMV status not recorded). Some clones in this sample may be carry-over from other donors' samples. In nucleotides, the CDR3 is TGTGCCAGCAGTCGTCATTACCGGGACGATGAGCAAGGCGAGCAGTACTTC. Translation gives CASSRHYRDDEQGEQYF.